These 13 T cell receptor beta chains were sequenced from one sample in a study of CD8+ T cells in alopecia areata. The authors extracted RNA and reverse transcribed it into cDNA as the sequencing template. Repertoires were generated with immunoSEQ multiplex PCR, while TCRdb's copy carries only in-frame clones and drops some. This sample yields over 150,000 clones, of which 63% are seen a single time; more than 1.5% belongs to the top ten. The sample here was CD4+ T cells sorted from blood, taken at week 0. Every receptor here comes from a human donor with alopecia areata.

CDR3: CASTLPGQGSYGYTF. The CDR3 DNA reads TGTGCCAGCACTCTCCCGGGACAGGGTTCGTATGGCTACACCTTC. The rearrangement uses TRBV28 and TRBJ1-2; 9 bases agree with TRBD1. The CDR3 is 15 residues long. Germline values: CDR1 MDHEN, CDR2 SYDVKM. After removal of 7 bases from V and 5 bases from J, the junction contained 11 bases not matched to a gene.

The rearrangement joins TRBV29-1 to TRBJ2-7; perhaps TRBD2 as D (5 bases). CDR3 length equals 11 residues. The V gene's germline CDR1 is SQVTM and CDR2 ANQGSEA. Trimming cost V 4 bases and J 7 bases, with 11 bases left between them. In DNA form, the CDR3 reads TGCAGCGTTGTCATGTGGAGGGAGCAGTACTTC. This sequence encodes CSVVMWREQYF.

This chain uses TRBV7-3 with TRBJ1-4; D uncertain. This CDR3 spans 12 amino acids. The V gene's germline CDR1 is SGHTA and CDR2 FQGTGA. V was shortened by 5 bases and J by 8 bases, with 9 bases between the two germline ends. The CDR3 reads CASSPGKEKLFF. The CDR3 region has the DNA TGTGCCAGCAGCCCCGGAAAGGAAAAACTGTTTTTT.

The chain carries TRBV25-1 and TRBJ2-7; perhaps TRBD1 as D (6 bases). V lost 4 bases and J lost 3, with 16 bases in between. Germline V gene sequence: CDR1 MGHDK, CDR2 SYGVNS. This CDR3 comprises 15 residues. The CDR3 loop reads CASSVQGKGIYEQYF. The CDR3 DNA follows: TGTGCCAGCAGTGTACAGGGAAAGGGTATCTACGAGCAGTACTTC.

V is TRBV29-1 and J is TRBJ2-3, with TRBD1 as a possible D gene (6 bases). The V end lost 7 bases, the J end lost 6 bases, and 20 bases lay between the germline ends. The CDR3 has 14 amino acids. Per germline, CDR1 SQVTM and CDR2 ANQGSEA. The CDR3 loop is CSGEQGAGWDTQYF. CDR3 sequence (DNA): TGCAGCGGAGAACAGGGCGCCGGGTGGGATACGCAGTATTTT.

The chain has TRBV9 and TRBJ2-1; D remains unclear. The CDR3 has 16 residues. The germline CDR1 and CDR2 sequences are SGDLS and YYNGEE. Trimming left V 4 bases short and J 5 bases short, with 19 bases between. CDR3 sequence reads: CASSFPSSGFDNEQFF. The DNA of the CDR3 is TGTGCCAGCAGCTTTCCCTCATCCGGGTTCGACAATGAGCAGTTCTTC.

The CDR3 coding sequence is TGCAGCGTTGAAGGACAGGGTCGGGAGACCCAGTACTTC. Translation: CSVEGQGRETQYF. V is TRBV29-1 and J is TRBJ2-5, with 7 bases fitting TRBD1. Trimming removed 1 base from V and 5 bases from J; junction bases left unmatched: 4. This CDR3 is 13 amino acids long. Germline-derived CDR1 and CDR2 are SQVTM and ANQGSEA. Full variable domain (remainder filled in from reference TRBV29-1 and TRBJ2-5): SAVISQKPSRDICQRGTSLTIQCQVDSQVTMMFWYRQQPGQSLTLIATANQGSEATYESGFVIDKFPISRPNLTFSTLTVSNMSPEDSSIYLCSVEGQGRETQYFGPGTRLLVL.

The rearrangement uses TRBV27 and TRBJ2-7; 7 bases match TRBD1. With V trimmed by 5 bases and J by 5 bases, 9 bases remained unmatched. The CDR3 is made up of 14 amino acids. Germline V gene data show CDR1 as MNHEY and CDR2 as SMNVEV (reference sequence). CDR3 bases: TGTGCCAGCAGTCCGATGACAGGGCGAAACGAGCAGTACTTC. It encodes CASSPMTGRNEQYF.

V gene TRBV30 combines with J gene TRBJ1-1; the match to TRBD1 covers 7 bases. This CDR3 is 14 amino acids long. The V gene's germline CDR1 is GTSNPN and CDR2 SVGIG (reference sequence). The trim removed 3 bases at V and 1 base at J, leaving 5 bases unmatched. The CDR3 loop is CAWSFNRGNTEAFF. DNA for the CDR3: TGTGCCTGGAGCTTTAACAGGGGGAACACTGAAGCTTTCTTT. Supplemented by reference TRBV30 and TRBJ1-1, the full variable domain reads SQTIHQWPATLVQPVGSPLSLECTVEGTSNPNLYWYRQAAGRGLQLLFYSVGIGQISSEVPQNLSASRPQDRQFILSSKKLLLSDSGFYLCAWSFNRGNTEAFFGQGTRLTVV.

This clone was observed a few times. V gene TRBV9 combines with J gene TRBJ1-2; 12 nucleotides match TRBD1. This CDR3 is 18 amino acids long. Germline trimming cut 6 bases from V and 3 bases from J; bases unmatched to any gene: 15. CDR1 SGDLS and CDR2 YYNGEE come from the germline V gene. As DNA, the CDR3 is TGTGCCAGCAAAGGGACTAGGGACAGGGGGCGCGAAGACTATGGCTACACCTTC. Amino acid sequence: CASKGTRDRGREDYGYTF.

This clone was seen a few times. A read error may explain this, as a much larger clone is one base away. The chain is built from TRBV5-4 and TRBJ2-1, with TRBD1 identical over 7 bases. The CDR3 is 14 amino acids. Germline trimming cut 0 bases from V and 5 bases from J; bases unmatched to any gene: 2. Germline V lookup: CDR1 SGHNT, CDR2 YYREEE (reference sequence). CDR3 bases: TGTGCCAGCAGCTTGGGACAGGGAAACAATGAGCAGTTCTTC. Protein sequence: CASSLGQGNNEQFF.

The chain links TRBV9 to TRBJ1-4, with D unclear. Per the germline V gene, CDR1 is SGDLS and CDR2 is YYNGEE. V lost 3 bases, J lost 8 bases, and 11 bases lay in between. CDR3 length: 13 residues. The DNA for the CDR3 is TGTGCCAGCAGCGGCAGGCGAAGGGAAAAACTGTTTTTT. Encoded protein: CASSGRRREKLFF.

This clone was observed once. The CDR3 DNA sequence: TGTGCCTGGAGTGTGGCTCCCCCTGGGAATCAGCCCCAGCATTTT. Its protein product is CAWSVAPPGNQPQHF. The chain joins TRBV30 to TRBJ1-5; D gene unclear. CDR3 length: 15 residues. V was clipped by 0 bases and J by 4 bases, with 13 bases between them. Germline V CDR1 and CDR2: GTSNPN, SVGIG (reference sequence).